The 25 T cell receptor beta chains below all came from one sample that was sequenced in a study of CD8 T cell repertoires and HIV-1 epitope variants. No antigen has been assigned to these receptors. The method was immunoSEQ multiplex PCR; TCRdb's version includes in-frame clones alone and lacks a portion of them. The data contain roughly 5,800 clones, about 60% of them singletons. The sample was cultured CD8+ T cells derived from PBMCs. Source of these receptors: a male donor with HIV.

The CDR3 spells CASSFGTGLLADTQYF. For the CDR3, the DNA is TGTGCCAGCAGCTTCGGGACAGGGCTTCTTGCAGATACGCAGTATTTT. The V and J genes are TRBV5-6 and TRBJ2-3; 9 bases align to TRBD1. The CDR3 is 16 residues long. Per the germline V gene, CDR1 is SGHDT and CDR2 is YYEEEE. With 2 bases clipped from V and 4 bases from J, the junction kept 8 bases outside the gene matches.

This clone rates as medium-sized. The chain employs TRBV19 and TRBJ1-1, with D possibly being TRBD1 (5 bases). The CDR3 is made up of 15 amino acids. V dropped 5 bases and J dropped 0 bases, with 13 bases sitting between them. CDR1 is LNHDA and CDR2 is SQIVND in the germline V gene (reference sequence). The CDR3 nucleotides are TGTGCCAGTAGTGATTACGGGGCTCTGAACACTGAAGCTTTCTTT. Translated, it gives CASSDYGALNTEAFF.

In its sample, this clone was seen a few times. The CDR3 nucleotides are TGTGCCAGTGGCGAGGGGTCAGGGACCTACAATGAGCAGTTCTTC. It yields the protein CASGEGSGTYNEQFF. The chain couples TRBV19 to TRBJ2-1; D assignment may be TRBD1 or TRBD2 (5 bases each). Per the germline V gene, CDR1 is LNHDA and CDR2 is SQIVND (reference sequence). The CDR3 consists of 15 residues. The V end was cut by 8 bases, the J end by 2 bases, with 16 bases between. The full variable domain, its missing parts supplied by reference TRBV19 and TRBJ2-1, is DGGITQSPKYLFRKEGQNVTLSCEQNLNHDAMYWYRQDPGQGLRLIYYSQIVNDFQKGDIAEGYSVSREKKESFPLTVTSAQKNPTAFYLCASGEGSGTYNEQFFGPGTRLTVL.

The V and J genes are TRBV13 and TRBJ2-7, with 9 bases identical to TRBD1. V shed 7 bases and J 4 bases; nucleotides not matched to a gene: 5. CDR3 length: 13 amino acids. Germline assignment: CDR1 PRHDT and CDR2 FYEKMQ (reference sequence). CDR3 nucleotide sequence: TGTGCCAGCACCCCGGGACAGGGTTACGAGCAGTACTTC. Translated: CASTPGQGYEQYF. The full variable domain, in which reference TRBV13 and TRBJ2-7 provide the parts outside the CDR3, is AAGVIQSPRHLIKEKRETATLKCYPIPRHDTVYWYQQGPGQDPQFLISFYEKMQSDKGSIPDRFSAQQFSDYHSELNMSSLELGDSALYFCASTPGQGYEQYFGPGTRLTVT.

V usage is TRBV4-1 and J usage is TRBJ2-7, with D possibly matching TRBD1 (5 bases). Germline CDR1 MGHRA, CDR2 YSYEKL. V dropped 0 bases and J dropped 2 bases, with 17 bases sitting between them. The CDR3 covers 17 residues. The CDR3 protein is CASSQELGQGVPYEQYF. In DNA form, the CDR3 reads TGCGCCAGCAGCCAAGAATTGGGCCAGGGCGTACCCTACGAGCAGTACTTC.

CDR3 sequence reads: CASSQGVGPQITDTQYF. Written as DNA, the CDR3 is TGTGCCAGCAGCCAAGGAGTGGGTCCGCAAATCACAGATACGCAGTATTTT. The gene calls are TRBV14 and TRBJ2-3; no clear D. CDR1 SGHDN and CDR2 FVKESK come from the germline V gene. V gave up 1 base and J gave up 2 bases, with 16 bases separating them. The CDR3 runs to 17 residues. Full variable domain (outside the CDR3, taken from reference TRBV14 and TRBJ2-3): EAGVTQFPSHSVIEKGQTVTLRCDPISGHDNLYWYRRVMGKEIKFLLHFVKESKQDESGMPNNRFLAERTGGTYSTLKVQPAELEDSGVYFCASSQGVGPQITDTQYFGPGTRLTVL.

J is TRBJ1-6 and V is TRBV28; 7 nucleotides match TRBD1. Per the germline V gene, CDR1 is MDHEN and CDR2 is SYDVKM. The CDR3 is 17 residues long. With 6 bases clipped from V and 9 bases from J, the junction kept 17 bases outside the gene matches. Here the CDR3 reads CASRSTATPTGTSPLHF. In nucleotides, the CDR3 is TGTGCCAGCAGGTCTACTGCCACGCCGACAGGGACTTCACCCCTCCACTTT.

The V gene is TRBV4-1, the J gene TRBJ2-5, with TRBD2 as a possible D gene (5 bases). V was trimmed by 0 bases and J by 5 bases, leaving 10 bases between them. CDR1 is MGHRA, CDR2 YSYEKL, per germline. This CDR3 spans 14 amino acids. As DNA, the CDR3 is TGCGCCAGCAGCCAAGAAGCTAGCTGGGAGACCCAGTACTTC. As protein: CASSQEASWETQYF.

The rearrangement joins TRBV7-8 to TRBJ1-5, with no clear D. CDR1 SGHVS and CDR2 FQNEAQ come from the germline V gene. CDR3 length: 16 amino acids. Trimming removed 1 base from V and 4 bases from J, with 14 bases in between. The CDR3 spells CASSLEGFRRNQPQHF. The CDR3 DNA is TGTGCCAGCAGCTTAGAAGGATTCCGCCGGAATCAGCCCCAGCATTTT.

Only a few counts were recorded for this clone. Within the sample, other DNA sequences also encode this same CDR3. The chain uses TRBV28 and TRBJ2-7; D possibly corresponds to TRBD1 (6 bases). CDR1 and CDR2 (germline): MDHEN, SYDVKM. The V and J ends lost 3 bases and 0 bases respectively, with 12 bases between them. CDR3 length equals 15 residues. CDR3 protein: CASSFRGLSSYEQYF. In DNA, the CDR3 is TGTGCCAGCAGTTTCAGGGGATTAAGCTCCTACGAGCAGTACTTC. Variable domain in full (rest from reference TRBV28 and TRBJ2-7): DVKVTQSSRYLVKRTGEKVFLECVQDMDHENMFWYRQDPGLGLRLIYFSYDVKMKEKGDIPEGYSVSREKKERFSLILESASTNQTSMYLCASSFRGLSSYEQYFGPGTRLTVT.

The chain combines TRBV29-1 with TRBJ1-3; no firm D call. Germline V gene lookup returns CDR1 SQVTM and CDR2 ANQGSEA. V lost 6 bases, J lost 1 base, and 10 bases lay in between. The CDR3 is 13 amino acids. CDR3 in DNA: TGCAGCGTGGTTGAGGGATCTGGAAACACCATATATTTT. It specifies CSVVEGSGNTIYF. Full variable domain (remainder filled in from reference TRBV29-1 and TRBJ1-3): SAVISQKPSRDICQRGTSLTIQCQVDSQVTMMFWYRQQPGQSLTLIATANQGSEATYESGFVIDKFPISRPNLTFSTLTVSNMSPEDSSIYLCSVVEGSGNTIYFGEGSWLTVV.

CDR3 amino acids: CASSEAGGSYNEQFF. As DNA, the CDR3 is TGTGCCAGCAGTGAAGCAGGGGGCTCCTACAATGAGCAGTTCTTC. The rearrangement uses TRBV2 and TRBJ2-1, with D possibly matching TRBD1 (6 bases). V was cut by 0 bases and J by 0 bases, with 6 bases left in between. Germline-derived CDR1 and CDR2 are SNHLY and FYNNEI. This CDR3 is 15 amino acids long.

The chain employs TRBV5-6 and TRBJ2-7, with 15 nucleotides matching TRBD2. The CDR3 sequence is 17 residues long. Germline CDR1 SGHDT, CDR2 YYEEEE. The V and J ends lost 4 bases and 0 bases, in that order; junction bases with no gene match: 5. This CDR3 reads CASSGTSGGRFSYEQYF. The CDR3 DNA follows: TGTGCCAGCAGCGGGACTAGCGGGGGGCGATTCTCCTACGAGCAGTACTTC.

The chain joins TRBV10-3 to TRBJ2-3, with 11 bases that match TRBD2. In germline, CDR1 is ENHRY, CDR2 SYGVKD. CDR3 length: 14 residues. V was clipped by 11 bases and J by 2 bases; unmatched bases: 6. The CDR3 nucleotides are TGTGCCTTGCGGACTAGCGGGTACACAGATACGCAGTATTTT. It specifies CALRTSGYTDTQYF.

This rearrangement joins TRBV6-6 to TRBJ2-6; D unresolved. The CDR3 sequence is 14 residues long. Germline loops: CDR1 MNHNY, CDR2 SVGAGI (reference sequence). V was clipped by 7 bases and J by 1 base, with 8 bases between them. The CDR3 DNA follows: TGTGCCAGCACCTTAGTATCTGGGGCCAACGTCCTGACTTTC. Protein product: CASTLVSGANVLTF.

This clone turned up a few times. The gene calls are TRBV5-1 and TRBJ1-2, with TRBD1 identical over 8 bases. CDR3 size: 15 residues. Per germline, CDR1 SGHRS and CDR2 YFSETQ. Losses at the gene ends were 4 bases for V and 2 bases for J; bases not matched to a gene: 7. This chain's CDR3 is CASSPQTGVNYGYTF. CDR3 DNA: TGCGCCAGCAGCCCCCAGACAGGGGTGAACTATGGCTACACCTTC.

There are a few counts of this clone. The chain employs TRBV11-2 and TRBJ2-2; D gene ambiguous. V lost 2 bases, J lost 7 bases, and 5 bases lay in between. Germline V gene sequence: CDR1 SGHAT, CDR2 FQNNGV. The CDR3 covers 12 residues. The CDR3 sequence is CASSLWIGELFF. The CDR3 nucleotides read TGTGCCAGCAGCTTATGGATCGGGGAGCTGTTTTTT.

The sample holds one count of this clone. The CDR3 protein is CASSFSGATEAFF. The DNA for the CDR3 is TGTGCCAGCAGCTTCTCAGGGGCTACTGAAGCTTTCTTT. This chain links TRBV11-2 with TRBJ1-1, with D possibly TRBD1 on 6 matching bases. Germline CDR1 SGHAT, CDR2 FQNNGV. The CDR3 sequence is 13 residues long. V dropped 3 bases and J dropped 5 bases, with 10 bases sitting between them.

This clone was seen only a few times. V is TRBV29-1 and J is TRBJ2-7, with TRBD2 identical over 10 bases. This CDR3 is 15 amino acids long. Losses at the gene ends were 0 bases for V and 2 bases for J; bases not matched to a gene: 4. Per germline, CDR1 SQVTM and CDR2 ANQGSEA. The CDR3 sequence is CSVEDKREGTYEQYF. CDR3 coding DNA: TGCAGCGTTGAAGATAAGCGGGAGGGAACCTACGAGCAGTACTTC.

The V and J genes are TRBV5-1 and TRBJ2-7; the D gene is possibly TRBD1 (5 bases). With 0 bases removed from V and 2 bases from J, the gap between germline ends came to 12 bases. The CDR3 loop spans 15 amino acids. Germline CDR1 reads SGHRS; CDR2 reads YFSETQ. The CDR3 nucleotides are TGCGCCAGCAGCTTGGCACCAGGGAACACCTACGAGCAGTACTTC. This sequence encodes CASSLAPGNTYEQYF.

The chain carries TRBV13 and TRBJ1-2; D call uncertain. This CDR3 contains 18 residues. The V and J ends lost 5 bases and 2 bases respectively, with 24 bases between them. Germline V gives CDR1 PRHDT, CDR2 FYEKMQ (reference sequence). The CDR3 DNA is TGTGCCAGCAGCCTAACCGCACACGGGGTTCAAGGAAACTATGGCTACACCTTC. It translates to CASSLTAHGVQGNYGYTF.

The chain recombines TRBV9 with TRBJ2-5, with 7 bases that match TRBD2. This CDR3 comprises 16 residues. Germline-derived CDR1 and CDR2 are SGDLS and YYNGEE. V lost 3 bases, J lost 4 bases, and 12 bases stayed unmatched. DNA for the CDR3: TGTGCCAGCAGCGCCAGCGGGATCGTACCGCGAGAGACCCAGTACTTC. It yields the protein CASSASGIVPRETQYF.

The CDR3 DNA is TGTGCCAGCAGGAAGTTTCCGGGGACTAGGAACACAGATACGCAGTATTTT. Residues: CASRKFPGTRNTDTQYF. V is TRBV28 and J is TRBJ2-3; 8 nucleotides align to TRBD2. J lost 2 bases, V lost 6 bases, and 13 bases had no gene match. This CDR3 spans 17 amino acids. Germline CDR1 MDHEN, CDR2 SYDVKM.

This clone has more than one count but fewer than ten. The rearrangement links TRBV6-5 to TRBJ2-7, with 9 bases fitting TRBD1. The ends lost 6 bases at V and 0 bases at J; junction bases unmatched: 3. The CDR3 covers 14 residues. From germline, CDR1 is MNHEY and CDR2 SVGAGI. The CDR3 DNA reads TGTGCCAGCAGACAGGGGGCTTCCTCCTACGAGCAGTACTTC. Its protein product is CASRQGASSYEQYF.

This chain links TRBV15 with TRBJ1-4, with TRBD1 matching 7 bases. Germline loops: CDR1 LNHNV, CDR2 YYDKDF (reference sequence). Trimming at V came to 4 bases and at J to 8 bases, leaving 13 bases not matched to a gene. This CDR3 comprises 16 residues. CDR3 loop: CATSTRLGQGDEKLFF. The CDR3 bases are TGTGCCACCAGCACCCGACTGGGGCAGGGGGACGAAAAACTGTTTTTT. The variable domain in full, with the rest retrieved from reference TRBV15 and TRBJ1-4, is DAMVIQNPRYQVTQFGKPVTLSCSQTLNHNVMYWYQQKSSQAPKLLFHYYDKDFNNEADTPDNFQSRRPNTSFCFLDIRSPGLGDTAMYLCATSTRLGQGDEKLFFGSGTQLSVL.